The 15 T cell receptor beta chains listed next were all sequenced from one sample in a study of cytomegalovirus exposure and HLA in healthy donors listed by TCRdb under 2017. Library construction relied on the immunoSEQ multiplex PCR assay. TCRdb provides this immuneACCESS table in a form limited to in-frame rearrangements. Some clones are lacking; in checked studies, under half of them reflect an unresolved V gene, and why the rest are absent is not known. The sample contains more than 130,000 clones, about 90% of them found a single time. The leading ten clones occupy around 8% of the sample. The sequenced sample consisted of PBMCs. These receptors all stem from a woman aged 18-29 years in good health and CMV-seropositive.

This rearrangement joins TRBV7-3 to TRBJ1-1; no reliable D call. Germline CDR1 is SGHTA and CDR2 is FQGTGA. This CDR3 has 13 amino acids. Trimming took off 1 base at V and 7 bases at J, with 10 bases between the two ends. CDR3 nucleotide sequence: TGTGCCAGCAGCTTAAAGGCATCAGGTGAAGCTTTCTTT. It translates to CASSLKASGEAFF. The full variable domain, rest sourced from reference TRBV7-3 and TRBJ1-1, is GAGVSQTPSNKVTEKGKYVELRCDPISGHTALYWYRQSLGQGPEFLIYFQGTGAADDSGLPNDRFFAVRPEGSVSTLKIQRTERGDSAVYLCASSLKASGEAFFGQGTRLTVV.

The chain combines TRBV25-1 with TRBJ2-7, with 9 bases identical to TRBD2. CDR3 length: 14 amino acids. Looked up from germline, CDR1 is MGHDK and CDR2 is SYGVNS. With 6 bases clipped from V and 4 bases from J, the junction kept 7 bases outside the gene matches. The CDR3 sequence is CASSAGGPRYEQYF. The DNA for the CDR3 is TGTGCCAGCAGCGCGGGAGGGCCCAGGTACGAGCAGTACTTC.

The chain joins TRBV7-2 to TRBJ2-6, with D perhaps TRBD1 (5 bases). The CDR3 contains 15 residues. With 1 base removed from V and 4 bases from J, the gap between germline ends came to 8 bases. The germline gives CDR1 SGHTA, CDR2 FQGNSA. The CDR3: CASSLGGLGANVLTF. The DNA for the CDR3 is TGTGCCAGCAGCTTAGGGGGCCTGGGGGCCAACGTCCTGACTTTC.

This rearrangement joins TRBV9 to TRBJ2-7; D not certain. Per germline, CDR1 SGDLS and CDR2 YYNGEE. The length of the CDR3 is 13 residues. V dropped 0 bases and J dropped 7 bases, with 11 bases sitting between them. This CDR3 is CASSVASPGEQYF. The CDR3 region has the DNA TGTGCCAGCAGCGTAGCCTCCCCGGGTGAGCAGTACTTC. Drawing the rest from reference TRBV9 and TRBJ2-7, the complete variable domain is DSGVTQTPKHLITATGQRVTLRCSPRSGDLSVYWYQQSLDQGLQFLIQYYNGEERAKGNILERFSAQQFPDLHSELNLSSLELGDSALYFCASSVASPGEQYFGPGTRLTVT.

The genes are TRBV6-5 and TRBJ1-5, with 9 bases fitting TRBD1. The junction had 9 bases not matched to a gene; V was cut back by 6 bases and J by 12 bases. From germline, CDR1 is MNHEY and CDR2 SVGAGI. This CDR3 comprises 13 residues. CDR3 DNA: TGTGCCAGCAGGTCACAGGGGGCACGGGTCCAGCATTTT. It translates to CASRSQGARVQHF.

Worth noting for this clone: Other DNA sequences in the sample encode the same CDR3. The V call is TRBV18, the J call TRBJ2-5; D possibly corresponds to TRBD1 (5 bases). The V and J ends lost 2 bases and 5 bases respectively, with 6 bases between them. CDR3 length equals 12 residues. Germline values: CDR1 KGHSH, CDR2 LQKENI. CDR3 loop: CASSPKGETQYF. In nucleotides, the CDR3 is TGTGCCAGCTCACCAAAGGGGGAGACCCAGTACTTC.

The V call is TRBV5-1, the J call TRBJ2-5, with D possibly being TRBD1 (5 bases). Germline V CDR1 and CDR2: SGHRS, YFSETQ. The CDR3 is 15 amino acids. Deletions cut 4 bases from V and 1 base from J, with 14 bases between. The chain's CDR3 is CASSTHTGSQETQYF. Written as DNA, the CDR3 is TGCGCCAGCAGCACCCATACAGGTTCCCAAGAGACCCAGTACTTC.

The V call is TRBV5-1, the J call TRBJ2-1; TRBD2 matches at 14 bases. Germline CDR1 and CDR2: SGHRS and YFSETQ. J gave up 7 bases and V 4 bases, and 7 bases lay outside the gene matches. The CDR3 totals 16 residues. For the CDR3, the DNA is TGCGCCAGCAGCCCTACCGGGACTAGCGGGAGTAATGAGCAGTTCTTC. Translating gives CASSPTGTSGSNEQFF.

J is TRBJ2-7 and V is TRBV5-1; D is perhaps TRBD1 (5 bases). The germline V and J ends were trimmed by 0 bases and 5 bases, with 12 bases remaining between them. Germline CDR1 SGHRS, CDR2 YFSETQ. The CDR3 totals 14 residues. The CDR3 DNA follows: TGCGCCAGCAGCTTGGTGCCAGGGTCCCACGAGCAGTACTTC. Protein product: CASSLVPGSHEQYF.

CDR3 region: CASSELAGGEQYF. In nucleotides, the CDR3 is TGTGCCAGCAGTGAACTAGCGGGAGGCGAGCAGTACTTC. The gene calls are TRBV2 and TRBJ2-7; 11 bases match TRBD2. From germline, CDR1 is SNHLY and CDR2 FYNNEI. This CDR3 is 13 amino acids long. The trim removed 2 bases at V and 6 bases at J, leaving 0 bases unmatched. Complete variable domain (other parts from reference TRBV2 and TRBJ2-7): EPEVTQTPSHQVTQMGQEVILRCVPISNHLYFYWYRQILGQKVEFLVSFYNNEISEKSEIFDDQFSVERPDGSNFTLKIRSTKLEDSAMYFCASSELAGGEQYFGPGTRLTVT.

The chain employs TRBV10-1 and TRBJ2-1, with D possibly being TRBD1 (5 bases). V gave up 5 bases and J gave up 1 base, with 15 bases separating them. Germline V gene sequence: CDR1 WNHNN, CDR2 SYGVQD (reference sequence). This CDR3 comprises 16 residues. As DNA, the CDR3 is TGCGCCAGCAGTACTTTCGACAGTGGGTCCTACAATGAGCAGTTCTTC. It translates to CASSTFDSGSYNEQFF.

V gene TRBV4-2 combines with J gene TRBJ1-5, with 7 bases aligning to TRBD1. Germline-derived CDR1 and CDR2 are LGHNA and YNFKEQ. This CDR3 is built from 15 residues. The V and J ends lost 3 bases and 5 bases, in that order; junction bases with no gene match: 7. In DNA, the CDR3 is TGTGCCAGCAGCCAGGAACCAGGGGGTTATCAGCCCCAGCATTTT. Protein sequence: CASSQEPGGYQPQHF.

The V and J genes are TRBV2 and TRBJ2-1; the match to TRBD2 covers 12 bases. The CDR3 length is 15 residues. Germline V gene sequence: CDR1 SNHLY, CDR2 FYNNEI. Trimming at V came to 7 bases and at J to 3 bases, leaving 4 bases not matched to a gene. CDR3 nucleotides: TGTGCCAGCAAGCGGACTAGCGGGAACTACAATGAGCAGTTCTTC. Translated: CASKRTSGNYNEQFF.

This chain uses TRBV13 with TRBJ1-6, with D unclear. This CDR3 spans 12 amino acids. Germline V gene data show CDR1 as PRHDT and CDR2 as FYEKMQ (reference sequence). Trimming took 5 bases from V and 9 from J, leaving 8 bases between them. The CDR3 here is CASSANGSPLHF. DNA of the CDR3: TGTGCCAGCAGCGCCAACGGTTCACCCCTCCACTTT.

This rearrangement joins TRBV5-1 to TRBJ2-5; the match to TRBD2 covers 7 bases. V lost 4 bases, J lost 2 bases, and 2 bases stayed unmatched. The CDR3 contains 13 residues. The germline V gene encodes CDR1 SGHRS and CDR2 YFSETQ. In DNA, the CDR3 is TGCGCCAGCAGCCAAGCGGGGCAAGAGACCCAGTACTTC. It yields the protein CASSQAGQETQYF.